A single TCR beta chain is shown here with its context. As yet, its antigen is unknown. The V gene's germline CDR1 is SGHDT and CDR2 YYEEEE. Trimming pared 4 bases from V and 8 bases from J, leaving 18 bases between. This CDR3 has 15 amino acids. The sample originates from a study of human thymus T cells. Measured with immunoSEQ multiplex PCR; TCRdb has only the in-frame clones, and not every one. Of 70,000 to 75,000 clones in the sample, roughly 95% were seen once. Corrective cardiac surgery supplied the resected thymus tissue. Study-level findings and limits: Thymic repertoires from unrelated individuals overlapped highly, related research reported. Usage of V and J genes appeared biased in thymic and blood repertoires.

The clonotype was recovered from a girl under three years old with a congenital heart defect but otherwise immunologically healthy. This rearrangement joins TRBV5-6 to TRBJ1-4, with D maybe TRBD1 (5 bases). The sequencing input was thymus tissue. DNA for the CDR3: TGTGCCAGCAGCATAGACCAGGGTCGTAGCGAAAAACTGTTTTTT. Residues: CASSIDQGRSEKLFF. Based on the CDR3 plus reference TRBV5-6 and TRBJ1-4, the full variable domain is DAGVTQSPTHLIKTRGQQVTLRCSPKSGHDTVSWYQQALGQGPQFIFQYYEEEERQRGNFPDRFSGHQFPNYSSELNVNALLLGDSALYLCASSIDQGRSEKLFFGSGTQLSVL.